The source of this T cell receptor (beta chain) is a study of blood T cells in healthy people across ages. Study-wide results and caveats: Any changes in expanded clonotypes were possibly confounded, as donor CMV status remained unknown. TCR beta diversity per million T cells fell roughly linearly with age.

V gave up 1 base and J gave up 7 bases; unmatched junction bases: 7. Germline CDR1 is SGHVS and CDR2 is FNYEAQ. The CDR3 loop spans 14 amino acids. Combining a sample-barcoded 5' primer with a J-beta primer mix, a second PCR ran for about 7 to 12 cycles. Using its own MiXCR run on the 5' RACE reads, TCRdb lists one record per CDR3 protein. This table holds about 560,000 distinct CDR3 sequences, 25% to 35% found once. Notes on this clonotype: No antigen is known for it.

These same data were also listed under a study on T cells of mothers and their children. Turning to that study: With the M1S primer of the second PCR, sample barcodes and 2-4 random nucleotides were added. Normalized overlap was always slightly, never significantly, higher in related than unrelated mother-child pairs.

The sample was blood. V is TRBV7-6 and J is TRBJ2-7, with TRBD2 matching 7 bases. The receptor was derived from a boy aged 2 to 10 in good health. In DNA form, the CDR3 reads TGTGCCAGCAGCTTAGAAGCTTCGGGGGGAGAGCAGTACTTC. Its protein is CASSLEASGGEQYF.